This T cell receptor (beta chain) was observed in a study of tumor-infiltrating lymphocytes in primary liver carcinoma. Unmatched junction bases numbered 2, after V lost 6 bases and J lost 4 bases. The CDR3 is made up of 12 amino acids. From approximately 0.5 ug of total RNA, TCR beta-specific cDNA was reverse-transcribed using a constant-region primer. Three nested multiplex PCR rounds, a slightly modified ARM-PCR method, built the TCR beta libraries. A C-beta reverse primer and TRBV1-TRBV30 forward primers served in each of the first two PCR rounds, at about 10 cycles apiece. TCRdb redid the calling of the multiplex PCR reads with MiXCR, one entry per CDR3 protein. The profile shows about 180,000 distinct CDR3 sequences, 50% to 75% of them singletons. RNA isolated from unsorted whole blood supplied the blood RNA, with germline DNA also extracted.

The material sequenced was peripheral blood. The clonotype originates from a middle-aged man with primary liver carcinoma and hepatitis B virus infection. The chain couples TRBV12-3 or TRBV12-4 to TRBJ1-2; 7 nucleotides line up with TRBD1. The CDR3 spells CASSGQAYGYTF. CDR3 nucleotide sequence: TGTGCCAGCAGCGGACAGGCCTATGGCTACACCTTC.